This paragraph covers one T cell receptor beta chain sequence. The sample belongs to a study of T cell changes during pregnancy in multiple sclerosis. The protocol was immunoSEQ multiplex PCR, while the TCRdb copy is restricted to in-frame clones and leaves out a portion. This sample has some 97,000 clones, with around 93% found just once. CDR3 length equals 15 residues. V lost 1 base and J lost 4, with 11 bases in between. Germline-derived CDR1 and CDR2 are SGHRS and YFSETQ. Sample: peripheral blood, taken before pregnancy. This chain uses TRBV5-1 with TRBJ2-2; D ambiguous. This TCR was recovered from a female donor with multiple sclerosis, enrolled in a pregnancy study. The CDR3 protein is CASSLLESFTGELFF. In DNA, the CDR3 is TGCGCCAGCAGCTTGTTGGAGAGTTTCACCGGGGAGCTGTTTTTT.